The source of this T cell receptor beta chain is a study of control samples from healthy donors and cancer patients. The protocol was immunoSEQ multiplex PCR, while the TCRdb copy is restricted to in-frame clones and leaves out a portion. The table records 130,000 or so clones, around nine tenths of them present only once. Trimming took 1 base from V and 2 from J; bases not matched to a gene: 2. In germline, CDR1 is LGHNA, CDR2 YNFKEQ. CDR3 length equals 16 residues. The sequence came from a man between 25 and 39 years old in good health. The chain uses TRBV4-2 and TRBJ1-3; 10 nucleotides line up with TRBD1. The sequencing input was blood. CDR3 amino acids: CASSQVGQGAGNTIYF. CDR3 DNA sequence: TGTGCCAGCAGCCAAGTTGGACAGGGGGCTGGAAACACCATATATTTT.